The rows below give T cell receptor beta chains drawn from one sample of a study of PD-1 blockade in classical Hodgkin lymphoma. The protocol was immunoSEQ multiplex PCR, while the TCRdb copy is restricted to in-frame clones and leaves out a portion. Of some 100,000 clones in the sample, 75% to 90% are singletons; the top ten hold under 8%. The source was peripheral blood mononuclear cells (PBMCs), collected before the second cycle of nivolumab. The source of these receptors is a human donor with classical Hodgkin lymphoma. The CDR3 runs from the conserved cysteine through the conserved F or W. A D gene is named only where the DNA matches it firmly. Rows may omit the clone size; those that give it use once, few, many or a size class.

v_gene	abundance	j_gene	len	d_gene	CDR3aa	CDR3nt
TRBV18	NA	TRBJ1-1	14	NA	CASSPPERGTGAFF	TGTGCCAGCTCACCACCAGAGAGGGGGACGGGAGCTTTCTTT
TRBV19	NA	TRBJ1-5	17	TRBD1	CASRSGGQGRRGQPQHF	TGTGCCAGTAGATCGGGCGGACAGGGGCGGCGAGGTCAGCCCCAGCATTTT
TRBV7-9	NA	TRBJ2-5	15	TRBD2	CASDQDAGGQETQYF	TGTGCCAGCGATCAAGACGCGGGGGGCCAAGAGACCCAGTACTTC
TRBV2	once	TRBJ2-7	13	NA	CASSIGGPNEQYF	TGTGCCAGCTCAATTGGGGGTCCCAACGAGCAGTACTTC
TRBV5-4	NA	TRBJ2-7	13	NA	CASSSPGTLEQYF	TGTGCCAGCAGCTCCCCCGGGACCCTCGAGCAGTACTTC
TRBV11-2	NA	TRBJ2-1	14	NA	CASSLAPSGAEQFF	TGTGCCAGCAGCTTAGCCCCCAGCGGCGCTGAGCAGTTCTTC
TRBV7-9	NA	TRBJ1-1	14	NA	CASSLSGGGTEAFF	TGTGCCAGCAGCTTATCCGGGGGAGGCACTGAAGCTTTCTTT
TRBV6-4	NA	TRBJ1-3	15	NA	CASSPQPGSGNTIYF	TGTGCCAGCAGCCCCCAGCCGGGCTCTGGAAACACCATATATTTT
TRBV10-1	NA	TRBJ2-5	15	TRBD1	CASSRDRVSWETQYF	TGCGCCAGCAGCCGTGACAGGGTGTCATGGGAGACCCAGTACTTC
TRBV11-2	NA	TRBJ2-7	14	TRBD1	CASSAGTGVDEQYF	TGTGCCAGCAGCGCGGGGACAGGAGTGGACGAGCAGTACTTC